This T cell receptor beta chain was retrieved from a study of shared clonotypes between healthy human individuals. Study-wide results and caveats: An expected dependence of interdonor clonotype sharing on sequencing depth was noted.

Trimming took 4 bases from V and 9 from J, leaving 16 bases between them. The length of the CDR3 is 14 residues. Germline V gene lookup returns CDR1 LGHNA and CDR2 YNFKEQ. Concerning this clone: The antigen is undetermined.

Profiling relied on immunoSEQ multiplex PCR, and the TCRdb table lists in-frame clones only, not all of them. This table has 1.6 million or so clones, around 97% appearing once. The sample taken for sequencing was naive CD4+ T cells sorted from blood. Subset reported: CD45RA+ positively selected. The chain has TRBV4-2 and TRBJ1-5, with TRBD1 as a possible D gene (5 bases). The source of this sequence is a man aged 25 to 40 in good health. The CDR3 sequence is CASSPSRAFGPQHF. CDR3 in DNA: TGTGCCAGCAGCCCATCCAGGGCCTTTGGGCCCCAGCATTTT.